A selection of T cell receptor beta chains follows, all from one sample in a study of cytomegalovirus exposure and HLA in healthy donors. The repertoire was sequenced with immunoSEQ multiplex PCR; TCRdb's copy has only in-frame clones and lacks some. The sample lists about 130,000 clones; roughly 89% were seen once. Sequencing was done on a sample of PBMCs. The receptors stem from a woman aged 18-35 years in good health and CMV-seronegative. Each CDR3 is given with its conserved first and last residue. D genes are given only for firm matches. Not every row has a clone size; where given, it reads once, few, many or a size class.

j_call clone_size d_call v_call cdr3_nt cdr3_aa
TRBJ1-2 few NA TRBV5-1 TGCGCCAGCAGCCGGGAAGGGTATGGCTACACCTTC CASSREGYGYTF
TRBJ1-1 NA TRBD1 TRBV10-3 TGTGCCATCAGGGGGGACAGGGGGAACACTGAAGCTTTCTTT CAIRGDRGNTEAFF
TRBJ1-5 few NA TRBV27 TGTGCCAGCAGTTTTATTGATCAGCCCCAGCATTTT CASSFIDQPQHF
TRBJ1-2 NA TRBD1 TRBV10-3 TGTGCCATCAGTGGAAACAGGGGGGAAGGCTACACCTTC CAISGNRGEGYTF
TRBJ1-3 NA NA TRBV5-1 TGCGCCAGCAGCTTGGAACAGATAACCGGCGGAAACACCATATATTTT CASSLEQITGGNTIYF
TRBJ1-4 NA TRBD1 TRBV5-6 TGTGCCAGCAGGACTATCCGGGACAGTGAAAATGAAAAACTGTTTTTT CASRTIRDSENEKLFF
TRBJ1-2 NA NA TRBV6-5 TGTGCCAGCAGTTACTCGAGAAAGGGGCCCCAATATGGCTACACCTTC CASSYSRKGPQYGYTF
TRBJ2-2 NA TRBD1 TRBV6-6 TGTGCCAGCAGCGGGACAGGGGACACCGGGGAGCTGTTTTTT CASSGTGDTGELFF
TRBJ1-6 many TRBD1 TRBV19 TGTGCCAGTAGTATGGGCAGGGGGCAAAATTCACCCCTCCACTTT CASSMGRGQNSPLHF
TRBJ1-2 once NA TRBV27 TGTGCCAGCAGTTTATCGGACAGTAACTATGGCTACACCTTC CASSLSDSNYGYTF
TRBJ1-1 NA TRBD1 TRBV7-9 TGTGCCAGCAGCTTATCGCAGGGGGCGGCTTTCTTT CASSLSQGAAFF
TRBJ1-1 NA NA TRBV6-6 TGTGCCAGCAGTGACTCTGCAGAAATGAACACTGAAGCTTTCTTT CASSDSAEMNTEAFF
TRBJ1-1 NA NA TRBV29-1 TGCAGCGGGGGGGGACAAATGAACACTGAAGCTTTCTTT CSGGGQMNTEAFF
TRBJ2-7 NA NA TRBV30 TGTGCCTGGATACCGCCCGGGGATCTCTACGAGCAGTACTTC CAWIPPGDLYEQYF
TRBJ1-1 once NA TRBV29-1 TGCAGCGTCGCTACTTCGACGGGGAACACTGAAGCTTTCTTT CSVATSTGNTEAFF
TRBJ2-6 NA NA TRBV7-2 TGTGCCAGCAGCTTATCGTCTGGGGCCAACGTCCTGACTTTC CASSLSSGANVLTF
TRBJ1-1 NA NA TRBV5-4 TGTGCCAGCAGCACCATAGGGGTGGTGAACACTGAAGCTTTCTTT CASSTIGVVNTEAFF